This T cell receptor beta chain was found in a study of shared clonotypes between healthy human individuals. For the study at large: Aged 18 to 49, the donors were a couple of women and a few men.

Sorted-subset replicate PCR reactions were performed with about 200 ng DNA, corresponding to tens of thousands of T cell genomes. TCRdb's table, derived via immunoSEQ multiplex PCR, lists solely in-frame clones and lacks some. In the table there are about 2.2 million clones, 80% to 95% of which are singletons. Germline assignment: CDR1 SEHNR and CDR2 FQNEAQ (reference sequence). The CDR3 totals 15 residues. V shed 1 base and J shed 2 bases, with 12 bases lying between them. Naivety among CD8 cells was defined by CD45RO negativity and positive CCR7 selection, thereby excluding terminally differentiated effector memory CD45RA+ cells. All donors were Caucasian adults living in Nashville, Tennessee.

The TCR sequence derives from a man younger than 35 in good health. Some clones in this sample may be carry-over from other donors' samples. This sequence joins TRBV7-9 and TRBJ2-7; D ambiguous. The sequenced sample consisted of naive CD8+ T cells from PBMCs. The CDR3 loop is CASSLVGVPPYEQYF. As DNA, the CDR3 is TGTGCCAGCAGCTTAGTCGGCGTCCCTCCCTACGAGCAGTACTTC.